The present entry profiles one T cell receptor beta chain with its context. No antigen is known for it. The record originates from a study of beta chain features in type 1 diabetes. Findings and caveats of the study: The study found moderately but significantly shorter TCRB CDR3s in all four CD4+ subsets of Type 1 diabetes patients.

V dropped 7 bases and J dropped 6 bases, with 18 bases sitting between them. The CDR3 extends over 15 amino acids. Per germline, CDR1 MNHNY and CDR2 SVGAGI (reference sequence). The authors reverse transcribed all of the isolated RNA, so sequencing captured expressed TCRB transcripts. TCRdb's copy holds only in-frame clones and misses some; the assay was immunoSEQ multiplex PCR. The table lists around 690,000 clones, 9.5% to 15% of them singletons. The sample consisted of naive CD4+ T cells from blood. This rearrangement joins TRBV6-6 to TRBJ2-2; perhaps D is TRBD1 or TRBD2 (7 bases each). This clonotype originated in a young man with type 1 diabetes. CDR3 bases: TGTGCCAGCACTGGAAGGGAGGGGGCAGCCGGGGAGCTGTTTTTT. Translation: CASTGREGAAGELFF.